This TCR beta chain was identified during a study of T cell repertoires in cytomegalovirus infection. TCRdb independently ran MiXCR on the reads; one entry per CDR3 protein. The data hold nearly 650,000 distinct CDR3 sequences, with more than 20% observed a single time. The sequencing input was CD8+ T cells from PBMCs. This receptor was obtained from a human donor in good health (CMV status not recorded). Some clones in this sample may be carry-over from other donors' samples.

CDR3 in DNA: TGTGCCAGCAGCATTTACTACAGGGGGAAAGAGACCCAGTACTTC. Translating it yields CASSIYYRGKETQYF. J is TRBJ2-5 and V is TRBV7-4; 8 positions match TRBD1. V was pared by 5 bases and J by 3 bases, with 8 bases of the junction left unmatched. This CDR3 has 15 amino acids. Germline V gene sequence: CDR1 SGHVT, CDR2 SQSDAQ.